The 7 T cell receptor beta chains reported below all come from one sample, sequenced in a study of T cells in Graves' hyperthyroidism and ophthalmopathy. RNA transcripts gave rise to amplified TCR beta CDR3 regions. The HTBI primer set was used in a first-round RT-PCR of the TCR CDR3. TCRdb independently ran MiXCR on the multiplex PCR reads; one entry per CDR3 protein. Here the sample spans 200,000 to 250,000 distinct CDR3 sequences, about 15% being singletons. Input material: blood. These receptors originate from a woman aged 18-29 years with Graves' ophthalmopathy.

This clonotype was seen at least ten times. This chain uses TRBV7-3 with TRBJ2-3, with D unresolved. From germline, CDR1 is SGHTA and CDR2 FQGTGA. The V end was cut by 2 bases, the J end by 2 bases, with 11 bases between. The CDR3 is 15 amino acids. CDR3 DNA: TGTGCCAGCAGCTTACTGGCGGAGCTCACAGATACGCAGTATTTT. It translates to CASSLLAELTDTQYF.

This clonotype occurred many times. V and J are TRBV28 and TRBJ2-4; 9 positions match TRBD1. V trimming: 5 bases; J trimming: 1 base; junction bases outside the gene matches: 9. Germline CDR1 reads MDHEN; CDR2 reads SYDVKM. The CDR3 has 17 amino acids. The CDR3 loop reads CASSRRTGAYAKNIQYF. CDR3 in DNA: TGTGCCAGCAGTCGGCGGACAGGGGCCTACGCCAAAAACATTCAGTACTTC.

This clonotype was detected many times. V is TRBV28 and J is TRBJ2-4, with 10 bases that match TRBD1. There are 16 residues in the CDR3. V shed 8 bases, J shed 3 bases, and the junction held 10 bases outside the gene matches. CDR1 MDHEN and CDR2 SYDVKM come from the germline V gene. This CDR3 is CASGQRQGAVKNIQYF. The DNA for the CDR3 is TGTGCCAGCGGACAGAGACAGGGGGCGGTCAAAAACATTCAGTACTTC.

In its sample, this clonotype was seen many times. J is TRBJ2-5 and V is TRBV20-1; a possible D gene is TRBD2 (7 bases). Between the trimmed V and J ends, which lost 6 bases and 5 bases, there was a span of 19 bases. The CDR3 sequence is 14 residues long. Germline CDR1 DFQATT, CDR2 SNEGSKA (reference sequence). The CDR3 DNA sequence: TGCAGTGCCCCCGGAGGGAGGGGGGATGAGACCCAGTACTTC. Protein: CSAPGGRGDETQYF.

The rearrangement uses TRBV5-4 and TRBJ1-5, with D perhaps TRBD1 (5 bases). This CDR3 spans 16 amino acids. V lost 2 bases to trimming and J lost 5 bases, with 17 bases between them. Germline CDR1 is SGHNT and CDR2 is YYREEE (reference sequence). CDR3: CASSLAGRGSYQPQHF. CDR3 DNA: TGTGCCAGCAGCTTAGCCGGGCGGGGGAGCTATCAGCCCCAGCATTTT.

This clonotype was recorded many times. This chain joins TRBV5-1 and TRBJ2-1; possibly TRBD2 for D (6 bases). Germline values: CDR1 SGHRS, CDR2 YFSETQ. The CDR3 is 16 residues long. Trimming took 0 bases from V and 0 from J, leaving 10 bases between them. This chain's CDR3 is CASSLGHGSSYNEQFF. The CDR3, as DNA: TGCGCCAGCAGCTTGGGACACGGGAGCTCCTACAATGAGCAGTTCTTC.

With respect to this clonotype: A much larger clone lies a single base off, so this may be a read error. CDR3 nucleotide sequence: TGCGCCAGCAGCCAAGAGGGCGCAGGGAGATCCTACAATGAGCAGTTCTTC. This gives the protein CASSQEGAGRSYNEQFF. V gene TRBV4-1 combines with J gene TRBJ2-1; D may be TRBD1 or TRBD2 (5 bases each). This CDR3 region has 17 residues. Germline CDR1 MGHRA, CDR2 YSYEKL. The germline V and J ends were trimmed by 0 bases and 1 base, with 13 bases remaining between them.